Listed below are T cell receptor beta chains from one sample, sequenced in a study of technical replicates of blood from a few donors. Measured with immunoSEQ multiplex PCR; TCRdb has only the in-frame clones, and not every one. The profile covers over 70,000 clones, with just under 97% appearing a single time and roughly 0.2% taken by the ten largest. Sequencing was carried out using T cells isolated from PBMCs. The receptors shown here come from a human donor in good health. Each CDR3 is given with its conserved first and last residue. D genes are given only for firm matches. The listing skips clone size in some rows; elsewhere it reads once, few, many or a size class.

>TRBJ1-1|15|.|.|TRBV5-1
CASSTRTALNTEAFF
TGCGCCAGCAGCACCCGGACAGCTTTGAACACTGAAGCTTTCTTT
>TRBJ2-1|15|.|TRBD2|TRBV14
CASSPIAGGDNEQFF
TGTGCCAGCAGCCCCATAGCGGGAGGAGACAATGAGCAGTTCTTC
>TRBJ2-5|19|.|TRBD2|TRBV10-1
CASRSGTSGIGWGQETQYF
TGCGCCAGCAGATCCGGGACTAGCGGGATAGGTTGGGGACAAGAGACCCAGTACTTC
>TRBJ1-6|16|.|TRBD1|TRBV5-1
CASSLEGASYNSPLHF
TGCGCCAGCAGCTTGGAGGGGGCATCCTATAATTCACCCCTCCACTTT
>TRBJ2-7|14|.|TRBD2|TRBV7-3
CASSLGTSADEQYF
TGTGCCAGCAGCTTAGGGACTAGTGCCGACGAGCAGTACTTC
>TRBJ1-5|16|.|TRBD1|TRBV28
CASSLGSGGSNQPQHF
TGTGCCAGCAGTTTAGGGTCAGGGGGTAGCAATCAGCCCCAGCATTTT
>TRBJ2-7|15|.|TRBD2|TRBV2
CASSASAGGPYEQYF
TGTGCCAGCAGCGCCTCAGCGGGGGGACCCTACGAGCAGTACTTC
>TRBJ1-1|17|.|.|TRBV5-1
CASSLAWGVLMNTEAFF
TGCGCCAGCAGCTTGGCCTGGGGAGTGCTAATGAACACTGAAGCTTTCTTT
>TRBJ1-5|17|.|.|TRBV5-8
CASSLAVAVSGNQPQHF
TGTGCCAGCAGCTTGGCCGTGGCGGTCTCGGGCAATCAGCCCCAGCATTTT
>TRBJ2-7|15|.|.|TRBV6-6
CASSSLALTYHEQYF
TGTGCCAGCAGTTCGTTAGCCTTGACCTACCACGAGCAGTACTTC
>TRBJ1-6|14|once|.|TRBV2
CASRATVLNSPLHF
TGTGCCAGCAGGGCGACAGTCCTGAATTCACCCCTCCACTTT
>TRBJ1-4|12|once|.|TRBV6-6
CASSTRAGQLFF
TGTGCCAGCAGTACGCGCGCAGGGCAACTGTTTTTT
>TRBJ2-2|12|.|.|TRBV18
CASSPYTGELFF
TGTGCCAGCTCACCCTACACCGGGGAGCTGTTTTTT
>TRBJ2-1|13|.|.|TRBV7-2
CASSLGRGSEQFF
TGTGCCAGCAGCTTAGGGCGAGGTTCGGAGCAGTTCTTC
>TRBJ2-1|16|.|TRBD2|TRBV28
CASSLAGGSSYNEQFF
TGTGCCAGCAGTTTAGCGGGAGGGAGCTCCTACAATGAGCAGTTCTTC
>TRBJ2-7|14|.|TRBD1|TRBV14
CASSQGQGPYEQYF
TGTGCCAGCAGCCAAGGACAGGGCCCCTACGAGCAGTACTTC
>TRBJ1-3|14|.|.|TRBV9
CASSASGLGNTIYF
TGTGCCAGCAGCGCCTCGGGTCTTGGAAACACCATATATTTT
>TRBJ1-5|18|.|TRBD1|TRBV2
CASSPGLGTGAGNQPQHF
TGTGCCAGCAGTCCGGGATTGGGGACAGGGGCCGGCAATCAGCCCCAGCATTTT
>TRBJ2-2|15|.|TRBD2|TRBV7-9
CASSPGRGSTGELFF
TGTGCCAGCAGCCCCGGGAGGGGTTCCACCGGGGAGCTGTTTTTT
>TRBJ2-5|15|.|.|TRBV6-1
CASSERGRPGETQYF
TGTGCCAGCAGTGAACGGGGGAGGCCTGGGGAGACCCAGTACTTC
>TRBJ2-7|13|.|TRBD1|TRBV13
CASSLADRREQYF
TGTGCCAGCAGCTTAGCGGACAGGCGTGAGCAGTACTTC
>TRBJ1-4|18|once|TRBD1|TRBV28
CASRLVRDRGSTDEKLFF
TGTGCCAGCAGACTGGTCCGGGACAGGGGGAGTACGGATGAAAAACTGTTTTTT
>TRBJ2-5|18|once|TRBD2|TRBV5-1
CASSFNPSSGRAGETQYF
TGCGCCAGCAGCTTCAATCCTTCTAGCGGGAGGGCCGGAGAGACCCAGTACTTC
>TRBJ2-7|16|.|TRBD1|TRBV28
CASSPGTADSSYEQYF
TGTGCCAGCAGCCCAGGGACAGCGGATAGCTCCTACGAGCAGTACTTC
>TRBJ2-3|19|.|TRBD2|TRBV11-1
CASSLRAGGPSGPRGTQYF
TGTGCCAGCAGCTTACGTGCGGGAGGCCCCTCGGGCCCCAGAGGTACGCAGTATTTT
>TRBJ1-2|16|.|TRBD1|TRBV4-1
CASRTQGATLKDGYTF
TGCGCCAGCAGGACACAGGGGGCGACTCTTAAGGATGGCTACACCTTC
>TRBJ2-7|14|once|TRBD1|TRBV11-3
CASSLLQGSNEQYF
TGTGCCAGCAGCTTGTTACAGGGGTCAAATGAGCAGTACTTC
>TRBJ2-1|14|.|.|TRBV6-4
CASSVASGLSEQFF
TGTGCCAGCAGTGTGGCGAGCGGACTGTCTGAGCAGTTCTTC
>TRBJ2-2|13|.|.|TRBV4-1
CASNEGYSGELFF
TGCGCCAGTAATGAGGGTTACTCCGGGGAGCTGTTTTTT
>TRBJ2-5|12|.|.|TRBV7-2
CASSAVRETQYF
TGTGCCAGCAGTGCGGTACGGGAGACCCAGTACTTC
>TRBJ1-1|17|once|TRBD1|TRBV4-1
CASSQPYRGQQNTEAFF
TGCGCCAGCAGCCAACCCTATAGGGGACAGCAGAACACTGAAGCTTTCTTT
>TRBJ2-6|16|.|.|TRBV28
CASSLFGSTGANVLTF
TGTGCCAGCAGTTTATTTGGCAGTACTGGGGCCAACGTCCTGACTTTC
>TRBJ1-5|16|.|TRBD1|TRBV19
CSSAGGQGVFDQPQHF
TGTTCCTCGGCGGGGGGACAGGGGGTGTTTGATCAGCCCCAGCATTTT
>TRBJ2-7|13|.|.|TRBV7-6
CASSFNTAYEQYF
TGTGCCAGCAGCTTTAACACAGCCTACGAGCAGTACTTC
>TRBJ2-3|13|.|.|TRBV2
CATELEVADTQYF
TGTGCCACCGAACTAGAAGTCGCAGATACGCAGTATTTT
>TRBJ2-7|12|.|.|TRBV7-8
CASSVYSYEQYF
TGTGCCAGCAGCGTCTATTCCTACGAGCAGTACTTC
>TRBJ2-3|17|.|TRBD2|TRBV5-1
CASSLVASGRLADTQYF
TGCGCCAGCAGCTTGGTGGCTAGCGGGAGACTTGCAGATACGCAGTATTTT
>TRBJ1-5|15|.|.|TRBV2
CASSEERATFGPQHF
TGTGCCAGCAGTGAGGAGCGAGCCACCTTTGGGCCCCAGCATTTT